Listed here are 10 T cell receptor beta chains from one sample, sequenced in a study of T cells after yellow fever vaccination. Using its own MiXCR run on the 5' RACE reads, TCRdb lists one record per CDR3 protein. The sample includes 500,000 to 650,000 distinct CDR3 sequences, roughly an eighth of them seen just once. The sequencing here drew on PBMCs, taken on the day of the yellow fever booster vaccination. These receptors were collected from a man aged 25 to 40 who received the YFV17D yellow fever vaccine.

This clonotype was seen more than once but under ten times. This chain links TRBV20-1 with TRBJ2-7; 8 bases line up with TRBD2. From germline, CDR1 is DFQATT and CDR2 SNEGSKA (reference sequence). V lost 4 bases, J lost 2 bases, and 7 bases stayed unmatched. CDR3 length: 14 residues. CDR3 in amino acids: CSANRGGATYEQYF. The CDR3 DNA is TGCAGTGCTAACCGGGGGGGGGCTACCTACGAGCAGTACTTC.

The chain has TRBV7-8 and TRBJ2-3, with D possibly being TRBD1 or TRBD2 (7 bases each). Between the trimmed V and J ends, which lost 5 bases and 6 bases, there was a span of 9 bases. The CDR3 length is 12 residues. Germline lookup yields CDR1 SGHVS and CDR2 FQNEAQ. CDR3 coding DNA: TGTGCCAGCAGCCAGGGGGGGGATACGCAGTATTTT. Translating it yields CASSQGGDTQYF.

This clonotype was seen a handful of times. This chain joins TRBV25-1 and TRBJ2-1, with a weak D call TRBD1 (6 bases). Germline lookup yields CDR1 MGHDK and CDR2 SYGVNS. The length of the CDR3 is 15 residues. V lost 7 bases to trimming and J lost 0 bases, with 13 bases between them. CDR3 residues: CASTQGSGSYNEQFF. The CDR3 DNA is TGTGCCAGCACCCAGGGGTCCGGCTCCTACAATGAGCAGTTCTTC.

The chain has TRBV7-2 and TRBJ2-5; 15 bases match TRBD2. Germline values: CDR1 SGHTA, CDR2 FQGNSA. The J segment lost 5 bases and the V segment lost 1 base, leaving 5 bases of the junction unmatched. The CDR3 loop spans 17 amino acids. The CDR3 DNA follows: TGTGCCAGCAGCTTAGGGGGGACTAGCGGGAGGTGGGAGACCCAGTACTTC. It is translated as CASSLGGTSGRWETQYF. Full variable domain (outside the CDR3, taken from reference TRBV7-2 and TRBJ2-5): GAGVSQSPSNKVTEKGKDVELRCDPISGHTALYWYRQSLGQGLEFLIYFQGNSAPDKSGLPSDRFSAERTGGSVSTLTIQRTQQEDSAVYLCASSLGGTSGRWETQYFGPGTRLLVL.

This sequence joins TRBV6-5 and TRBJ1-1; D perhaps matches TRBD1 (5 bases). The CDR3 extends over 14 amino acids. Germline lookup yields CDR1 MNHEY and CDR2 SVGAGI. Deletions cut 4 bases from V and 5 bases from J, with 14 bases between. The CDR3 here is CASSLLGQGTEAFF. CDR3 DNA sequence: TGTGCCAGCAGTTTACTAGGTCAGGGAACTGAAGCTTTCTTT.

This clonotype appeared a single time. The V call is TRBV5-4, the J call TRBJ2-3; TRBD2 is a possible D gene (6 bases). Germline CDR1 SGHNT, CDR2 YYREEE (reference sequence). The CDR3 contains 15 residues. V gave up 1 base and J gave up 4 bases, with 13 bases separating them. In DNA, the CDR3 is TGTGCCAGCAGCTTGTTTTCCGGGAGTGCAGATACGCAGTATTTT. It is translated as CASSLFSGSADTQYF.

Comments on this clonotype: At one end the junction does not follow the germline gene, possibly because of a read error. The rearrangement uses TRBV12-3 or TRBV12-4 and TRBJ2-6; D is tentatively TRBD1 or TRBD2 (5 bases each). This CDR3 is 19 amino acids long. The CDR3 nucleotides are TGTGCCAGCAGTTTTGTGGCTTATGCCCTCCATCCCGGGGCCAGCGTCCTGACTTTC. Its translation is CASSFVAYALHPGASVLTF.

This clonotype has a handful of counts. CDR3 sequence (DNA): TGTGCCAGCAGTTACTCGGGCAGTCCGACGATGAACACTGAAGCTTTCTTT. It codes for CASSYSGSPTMNTEAFF. This sequence joins TRBV6-5 and TRBJ1-1; the D is unclear. The CDR3 has 17 residues. The germline V gene has CDR1 MNHEY and CDR2 SVGAGI. Trimming shortened V by 0 bases and J by 0 bases, and 14 bases separated the two germline ends.

This clonotype was recorded a few times. Germline and junction disagree at one end, which may indicate a read error. The chain links TRBV20-1 to TRBJ1-4; TRBD1 matches at 7 bases. Per germline, CDR1 DFQATT and CDR2 SNEGSKA (reference sequence). There are 8 residues in the CDR3. CDR3 nucleotides: TGCAGTGCGGGACAGAGGATTTTT. This codes for CSAGQRIF.

This clonotype has more than one count but fewer than ten. The V gene is TRBV18, the J gene TRBJ1-1; D is unresolved. The germline gives CDR1 KGHSH, CDR2 LQKENI. The CDR3 covers 13 residues. Trimming removed 6 bases from V and 10 bases from J, with 18 bases in between. The CDR3 DNA is TGTGCCAGCTCTCCCCAGGAGCTGCCGTCAGCTTTCTTT. It is translated as CASSPQELPSAFF.